The clone carrying this T cell receptor (beta chain) was seen ten or more times. Antigen specificity is unknown. The sample comes from a study of identical twins. Each cDNA held unique molecular identifiers, and template switching gave it a universal primer site. TCRdb reprocessed the 5' RACE reads via MiXCR and lists one record per CDR3 protein. The repertoire holds 250,000 or so distinct CDR3 sequences, 6% to 8.5% seen once, with approximately 5.4% in the top ten. Looked up from germline, CDR1 is MGHRA and CDR2 is YSYEKL. V was trimmed by 3 bases and J by 4 bases, leaving 19 bases between them. The CDR3 has 16 residues. Whole-study results and caveats: In beta out-of-frame sequences, the excess sharing between twins was weaker.

The sample was also linked to a second study, of yellow fever vaccine responses in identical twins. From that report: Twins reportedly mounted vaccine T cell responses that seemed partly convergent, partly personalized.

The sequence was collected from a woman aged 18-29 years in good health. Sequencing was done on a sample of CD8+ T cells sorted from blood. This rearrangement joins TRBV4-1 to TRBJ2-7, with D maybe TRBD1 (6 bases). The CDR3 region is CASSHEGETGAYEQYF. The DNA for the CDR3 is TGCGCCAGCAGCCACGAGGGGGAGACTGGAGCTTACGAGCAGTACTTC.